These 20 T cell receptor beta chains share one sample of origin, sequenced in a study of blood T cells in healthy people across ages. Then a second PCR, running about 6 to 12 cycles, was carried out with a sample-barcoded 5' primer and a J-beta primer mix. MiXCR was run by TCRdb on the 5' RACE reads, yielding one entry per CDR3 protein. This table has roughly 1 million distinct CDR3 sequences, roughly 24% appearing once. The data also belong to a second study, concerning T cells of mothers and their children.

The sample consisted of blood. The origin of the receptors is a girl aged 2 to 10 in good health.

This chain uses TRBV12-3 or TRBV12-4 with TRBJ1-5; the D is unclear. This CDR3 region has 12 residues. V was cut by 7 bases and J by 14 bases, with 18 bases left in between. CDR3 bases: TGTGCCAGCAAGACCTACGCCGGGGAAAAGCATTTT. It codes for CASKTYAGEKHF.

This clonotype occurred many times. One end of the junction is discordant with germline, which a read error may explain. This rearrangement joins TRBV5-1 to TRBJ2-3; TRBD1 might be the D (6 bases). The CDR3 spans 14 residues. Per germline, CDR1 SGHRS and CDR2 YFSETQ. CDR3: CASSLGQLTDTQYF. In DNA form, the CDR3 reads TGTGCCAGCAGCTTAGGACAGCTCACAGATACGCAGTATTTT.

The chain recombines TRBV2 with TRBJ2-2; D is unresolved. The germline V and J ends were trimmed by 5 bases and 0 bases, with 13 bases remaining between them. Germline CDR1 SNHLY, CDR2 FYNNEI. The CDR3 spans 16 residues. The CDR3 coding sequence is TGTGCCAGCAGTTTAGGGCGGCCCTCGAACACCGGGGAGCTGTTTTTT. Protein product: CASSLGRPSNTGELFF.

This clonotype has only a few counts. One junction end disagrees with the germline gene, perhaps due to a read error. The rearrangement joins TRBV6-5 to TRBJ2-7, with a weak D call TRBD1 (5 bases). The V gene's germline CDR1 is MNHEY and CDR2 SVGAGI. This CDR3 has 13 amino acids. The CDR3 DNA reads TGCGCCAGCAGTTACGGTTGGGGCGGCGAGCAGTACTTC. This encodes CASSYGWGGEQYF.

This clonotype came up a few times. The chain employs TRBV29-1 and TRBJ1-4; 8 bases agree with TRBD1. The CDR3 runs to 17 residues. Germline CDR1 is SQVTM and CDR2 is ANQGSEA. Unmatched junction bases numbered 8, after V lost 1 base and J lost 1 base. DNA for the CDR3: TGCAGCGTTGAAGGGACAGGGAGCTTTAAAACTAATGAAAAACTGTTTTTT. It is translated as CSVEGTGSFKTNEKLFF.

This clonotype was recorded a few times. The rearrangement joins TRBV29-1 to TRBJ2-1, with 7 bases identical to TRBD1. The DNA end is a closer match to TRBJ2-7, so the J assignment may be wrong. Germline assignment: CDR1 SQVTM and CDR2 ANQGSEA. The CDR3 loop spans 15 amino acids. The CDR3 is CSASPSTGQKYEQYF. In DNA form, the CDR3 reads TGCAGCGCCTCACCCTCAACGGGACAGAAATACGAGCAGTACTTC.

This clonotype came up a few times. The V gene is TRBV29-1, the J gene TRBJ2-1; D is ambiguous. The germline gives CDR1 SQVTM, CDR2 ANQGSEA. The CDR3 is 14 amino acids. V shed 7 bases and J shed 6 bases, with 19 bases lying between them. The CDR3 DNA is TGCAGCGCTTGCGTGGGTAACCAGCCCAATGAGCAGTTCTTC. Protein: CSACVGNQPNEQFF.

The gene calls are TRBV28 and TRBJ2-5; 9 bases are shared with TRBD2. V dropped 7 bases and J dropped 1; count of bases not matched to a gene: 4. The CDR3 consists of 14 residues. Germline CDR1 MDHEN, CDR2 SYDVKM. CDR3 sequence: CASKGTSLQETQYF. The CDR3 DNA follows: TGTGCCAGCAAAGGGACTAGCCTCCAAGAGACCCAGTACTTC. The complete variable domain, with remaining parts taken from reference TRBV28 and TRBJ2-5, reads DVKVTQSSRYLVKRTGEKVFLECVQDMDHENMFWYRQDPGLGLRLIYFSYDVKMKEKGDIPEGYSVSREKKERFSLILESASTNQTSMYLCASKGTSLQETQYFGPGTRLLVL.

CDR3 DNA: TGTGCCAGCAGGACACAGACGACTGGCGGGGGGCAGTACTTC. Encoded protein: CASRTQTTGGGQYF. The gene calls are TRBV28 and TRBJ2-7; 7 bases align to TRBD2. This CDR3 contains 14 residues. Germline CDR1 is MDHEN and CDR2 is SYDVKM. The ends lost 6 bases at V and 9 bases at J; junction bases unmatched: 14.

The chain's CDR3 is CASSLVRGLGYGYTF. DNA for the CDR3: TGTGCCAGCAGCTTAGTGCGGGGGCTGGGCTATGGCTACACCTTC. J is TRBJ1-2 and V is TRBV7-2, with D perhaps TRBD1 (6 bases). Germline V gene sequence: CDR1 SGHTA, CDR2 FQGNSA. V was trimmed by 1 base and J by 4 bases, leaving 13 bases between them. This CDR3 spans 15 amino acids.

A few counts support this clonotype. The chain is built from TRBV12-3 or TRBV12-4 and TRBJ2-7; 11 nucleotides line up with TRBD2. This CDR3 region has 16 residues. The junction had 8 bases not matched to a gene; V was cut back by 6 bases and J by 1 base. The CDR3 protein is CASRLTSGSPSYEQYF. For the CDR3, the DNA is TGTGCCAGCAGACTCACTAGCGGGAGTCCGTCCTACGAGCAGTACTTC.

Note on this clonotype: At one end the junction does not follow the germline gene, possibly because of a read error. The V call is TRBV4-1, the J call TRBJ2-5; D unclear. The DNA end favors TRBJ2-7, so the J call may be wrong. There are 15 residues in the CDR3. Germline values: CDR1 MGHRA, CDR2 YSYEKL. CDR3 sequence reads: CAGSQDLGSSYEQYF. The CDR3 DNA reads TGCGCCGGCAGCCAAGATCTGGGCAGCTCCTACGAGCAGTACTTC.

The chain employs TRBV5-6 and TRBJ2-3; 8 nucleotides match TRBD2. V lost 0 bases to trimming and J lost 4 bases; unmatched junction nucleotides: 10. Per germline, CDR1 SGHDT and CDR2 YYEEEE. The CDR3 length is 17 residues. The CDR3 loop reads CASSLAPAGVWADTQYF. CDR3 nucleotide sequence: TGTGCCAGCAGCTTGGCCCCAGCGGGAGTCTGGGCAGATACGCAGTATTTT.

This sequence joins TRBV20-1 and TRBJ2-7, with D perhaps matching TRBD2 (5 bases). V was clipped by 8 bases and J by 4 bases, with 24 bases between them. The CDR3 contains 15 residues. From germline, CDR1 is DFQATT and CDR2 SNEGSKA (reference sequence). The CDR3 is CSIQRLTGIHYEQYF. CDR3 coding DNA: TGCAGTATCCAGAGACTAACGGGGATTCATTACGAGCAGTACTTC.

This clonotype was counted between two and nine times. The J gene is TRBJ2-1, the V gene TRBV11-2, with no clear D. Germline CDR1 is SGHAT and CDR2 is FQNNGV. This CDR3 region has 13 residues. Trimming shortened V by 3 bases and J by 2 bases, and 5 bases separated the two germline ends. In nucleotides, the CDR3 is TGTGCCAGCAGCTTCGAAGCCTACAATGAGCAGTTCTTC. Amino acid sequence: CASSFEAYNEQFF.

There are a few counts of this clonotype. This rearrangement joins TRBV9 to TRBJ1-5; 7 positions match TRBD1. The CDR3 runs to 14 residues. The V gene end was trimmed by 0 bases and the J gene end by 4 bases; junction bases not matched to a gene: 1. Germline values: CDR1 SGDLS, CDR2 YYNGEE. This CDR3 reads CASSVGQGNQPQHF. The CDR3 DNA is TGTGCCAGCAGCGTAGGACAGGGTAATCAGCCCCAGCATTTT. The entire variable domain, with the rest obtained from reference TRBV9 and TRBJ1-5, is as follows: DSGVTQTPKHLITATGQRVTLRCSPRSGDLSVYWYQQSLDQGLQFLIQYYNGEERAKGNILERFSAQQFPDLHSELNLSSLELGDSALYFCASSVGQGNQPQHFGDGTRLSIL.

The chain joins TRBV7-2 to TRBJ2-5; D might be TRBD2 (5 bases). Trimming took 2 bases from V and 3 from J, leaving 19 bases between them. CDR1 and CDR2 from the germline V gene are SGHTA and FQGNSA. The CDR3 covers 17 residues. CDR3 bases: TGTGCCAGCAGCTTATCTCCTCGGGCTAGCAGGAAAGAGACCCAGTACTTC. It codes for CASSLSPRASRKETQYF.

The sample holds a few counts of this clonotype. The chain has TRBV21-1 and TRBJ2-1; no DNA check was done on the table's D call, TRBD2. TRBV21-1 corresponds to a pseudogene. This CDR3 spans 15 amino acids. The CDR3 DNA follows: TGTGCCAGCAGCAAGGGGTTCGGGCCATACAATGAGCAGTTCTTC. It encodes CASSKGFGPYNEQFF.

This clonotype was recorded once. The CDR3 carries no conserved terminal phenylalanine or tryptophan, so it likely arises from a read error. J is TRBJ1-1 and V is TRBV11-3, with D maybe TRBD1 (5 bases). The V end lost 8 bases, the J end lost 4 bases, and 8 bases lay between the germline ends. The CDR3 extends over 11 amino acids. In germline, CDR1 is SGHNT, CDR2 YENEEA. The CDR3 is CASGRATEAFL. The DNA of the CDR3 is TGTGCCAGCGGCAGGGCCACTGAAGCTTTCCTT.

With regard to this clonotype: It may be a read error: a sequence one base away is much more abundant. DNA of the CDR3: TGTGCCAGCAGCTTTAGCGGGGGGGGAGATACGCAGTATTTT. This codes for CASSFSGGGDTQYF. This sequence joins TRBV7-3 and TRBJ2-3; 11 bases match TRBD2. CDR1 and CDR2 from the germline V gene are SGHTA and FQGTGA. This CDR3 contains 14 residues. Trimming removed 3 bases from V and 5 bases from J; junction bases left unmatched: 1.